Below, 22 T cell receptor beta chains from the same sample are listed, as sequenced in a study of Ad26.COV2.S vaccination and SARS-CoV-2 variants. The treatment was: around 19 received Ad26.COV2.S at low or high dose, single or two shots; about 5 received placebo; per-sample allocation not given. Repertoires come from day 63 after the first vaccine or placebo injection. Clones were sequenced by immunoSEQ multiplex PCR, and TCRdb holds only the in-frame ones, with some missing. The sample holds 400,000 to 500,000 clones, 89% seen once. The specimen was peripheral blood, collected in a trial of Ad26.COV2.S vaccine versus placebo. These receptor sequences come from a person aged 18-65 years who received the Ad26.COV2.S COVID-19 vaccine or a placebo.

The chain couples TRBV6-6 to TRBJ1-3, with D perhaps TRBD1 (6 bases). The CDR3 contains 20 residues. Germline V gives CDR1 MNHNY, CDR2 SVGAGI (reference sequence). Trimming removed 5 bases from V and 0 bases from J, with 26 bases in between. The CDR3 loop is CASSPLPDWTDSYSGNTIYF. The CDR3 bases are TGTGCCAGCAGTCCGCTACCCGATTGGACAGATAGTTACTCTGGAAACACCATATATTTT.

CDR3 residues: CASRPIGRGSYEQYF. Written as DNA, the CDR3 is TGCGCCAGCAGACCGATTGGGCGGGGTTCCTACGAGCAGTACTTC. The chain uses TRBV5-1 and TRBJ2-7; weak D call: TRBD2 (6 bases). The germline V and J ends were trimmed by 5 bases and 1 base, with 16 bases remaining between them. The CDR3 runs to 15 residues. The germline V gene encodes CDR1 SGHRS and CDR2 YFSETQ.

The chain recombines TRBV4-3 with TRBJ2-2; the D gene is possibly TRBD1 (8 bases). The germline V and J ends were trimmed by 2 bases and 5 bases, with 15 bases remaining between them. This CDR3 has 16 residues. The germline V gene has CDR1 LGHNA and CDR2 YSLEER. In DNA, the CDR3 is TGCGCCAGCAGCCAATCACAGGGGGGGTTGACCGGGGAGCTGTTTTTT. Translating it yields CASSQSQGGLTGELFF.

Remarks on this clone: This sample also contains other DNA sequences that code for the same CDR3. The chain has TRBV20-1 and TRBJ2-5; no reliable D call. Germline CDR1 reads DFQATT; CDR2 reads SNEGSKA (reference sequence). Trimming pared 0 bases from V and 5 bases from J, leaving 4 bases between. This CDR3 comprises 11 residues. The CDR3 region has the DNA TGCAGTGCTAGAGAGCGGGAGACCCAGTACTTC. Amino acids: CSARERETQYF.

The chain has TRBV6-2 or TRBV6-3 and TRBJ2-1; D gene unclear. CDR1 and CDR2 from the germline V gene are MNHEY and SVGEGT. The CDR3 contains 12 residues. V dropped 5 bases and J dropped 9 bases, with 11 bases sitting between them. The CDR3 bases are TGTGCCAGCAGTCAATTCCTAGGTGAGCAGTTCTTC. Translated: CASSQFLGEQFF.

V and J are TRBV9 and TRBJ1-4, with no clear D. Germline V gene data show CDR1 as SGDLS and CDR2 as YYNGEE. V lost 0 bases, J lost 0 bases, and 6 bases lay in between. The CDR3 contains 15 residues. The CDR3, as DNA: TGTGCCAGCAGCGTAGCAACCTCAACTAATGAAAAACTGTTTTTT. Protein product: CASSVATSTNEKLFF.

The CDR3: CASSRNLDSYGYTF. The CDR3, as DNA: TGTGCCAGCTCCCGAAACTTGGACAGCTATGGCTACACCTTC. J is TRBJ1-2 and V is TRBV18; possibly TRBD1 for D (6 bases). The germline CDR1 and CDR2 sequences are KGHSH and LQKENI. The CDR3 sequence is 14 residues long. V lost 6 bases and J 4 bases, leaving 15 bases between the germline ends.

J is TRBJ1-6 and V is TRBV19; 9 nucleotides line up with TRBD1. CDR1 and CDR2 from the germline V gene are LNHDA and SQIVND (reference sequence). V was pared by 5 bases and J by 10 bases, with 6 bases of the junction left unmatched. The CDR3 is 14 amino acids. The CDR3 region has the DNA TGTGCCAGTAGTCTGGACAGGGGAGGGTCACCCCTCCACTTT. Amino acid sequence: CASSLDRGGSPLHF.

This clone has a handful of counts. The rearrangement joins TRBV7-8 to TRBJ1-3; D unclear. Between the trimmed V and J ends, which lost 5 bases and 1 base, there was a span of 12 bases. Looked up from germline, CDR1 is SGHVS and CDR2 is FQNEAQ. This CDR3 region has 15 residues. DNA of the CDR3: TGTGCCAGCAGCGACCGTCGGGTTTCTGGAAACACCATATATTTT. Encoded protein: CASSDRRVSGNTIYF.

V usage is TRBV6-2 or TRBV6-3 and J usage is TRBJ1-1, with 8 bases lining up with TRBD1. The length of the CDR3 is 15 residues. Germline assignment: CDR1 MNHEY and CDR2 SVGEGT. V dropped 4 bases and J dropped 6; count of bases not matched to a gene: 10. The CDR3 loop is CASSSRTGRRAEAFF. CDR3 sequence (DNA): TGTGCCAGCAGTTCTCGGACAGGGAGAAGGGCTGAAGCTTTCTTT.

This clone was picked up one time. The chain joins TRBV27 to TRBJ2-7, with D hard to call. The length of the CDR3 is 13 residues. The V end lost 8 bases, the J end lost 6 bases, and 17 bases lay between the germline ends. Germline CDR1 MNHEY, CDR2 SMNVEV (reference sequence). The CDR3: CASRRPGDAEQYF. The CDR3 region has the DNA TGTGCCAGCCGGCGGCCAGGAGACGCCGAGCAGTACTTC.

This clone was seen once. The V and J genes are TRBV19 and TRBJ1-3, with a weak D call TRBD1 (6 bases). From germline, CDR1 is LNHDA and CDR2 SQIVND (reference sequence). V gave up 3 bases and J gave up 3 bases, with 15 bases separating them. This CDR3 has 16 amino acids. The CDR3 DNA sequence: TGTGCCAGTAGTATCCTGATGGGGGCAGGTGGAAACACCATATATTTT. Its translation is CASSILMGAGGNTIYF.

The V call is TRBV11-2, the J call TRBJ2-3; no clear D gene. CDR3 length: 12 amino acids. V was pared by 3 bases and J by 4 bases, with 5 bases between. Looked up from germline, CDR1 is SGHAT and CDR2 is FQNNGV. The CDR3 DNA reads as TGTGCCAGCAGCTTCCGCGCAGATACGCAGTATTTT. This translates into CASSFRADTQYF.

This sequence joins TRBV2 and TRBJ2-3; D is unclear. This CDR3 is 12 amino acids long. With 6 bases removed from V and 0 bases from J, the gap between germline ends came to 4 bases. Germline-derived CDR1 and CDR2 are SNHLY and FYNNEI. The CDR3 sequence is CASSVSTDTQYF. As DNA, the CDR3 is TGTGCCAGCAGCGTTAGCACAGATACGCAGTATTTT.

V and J are TRBV20-1 and TRBJ1-2; TRBD1 is a possible D gene (5 bases). This CDR3 comprises 11 residues. Per germline, CDR1 DFQATT and CDR2 SNEGSKA (reference sequence). Trimming left V 6 bases short and J 8 bases short, with 13 bases between. The CDR3 DNA sequence: TGCAGTGCCAATAGGGGTTACGGCTACACCTTC. Translated, it gives CSANRGYGYTF.

The rearrangement links TRBV5-1 to TRBJ2-3; 8 bases are shared with TRBD2. The junction had 3 bases not matched to a gene; V was cut back by 4 bases and J by 2 bases. The CDR3 length is 14 residues. Germline V gene sequence: CDR1 SGHRS, CDR2 YFSETQ. The CDR3 sequence: CASSRRGDTDTQYF. CDR3 bases: TGCGCCAGCAGCAGGCGGGGGGACACAGATACGCAGTATTTT.

This chain links TRBV7-2 with TRBJ2-7; D unresolved. V lost 5 bases and J 0 bases, leaving 17 bases between the germline ends. Per germline, CDR1 SGHTA and CDR2 FQGNSA. The CDR3 length is 16 residues. The CDR3 coding sequence is TGTGCCAGCAGCGCCCAGTCTAATCGGCTCTCCTACGAGCAGTACTTC. Amino acid sequence: CASSAQSNRLSYEQYF.

This sequence joins TRBV7-3 and TRBJ1-2; TRBD1 matches at 9 bases. The germline V gene encodes CDR1 SGHTA and CDR2 FQGTGA. Trimming at V came to 6 bases and at J to 6 bases, leaving 11 bases not matched to a gene. CDR3 size: 15 residues. CDR3 in DNA: TGTGCCAGCAGGGCGACAGGGGGTGTGGGGAATGGCTACACCTTC. This encodes CASRATGGVGNGYTF. The complete variable domain, with remaining parts taken from reference TRBV7-3 and TRBJ1-2, reads GAGVSQTPSNKVTEKGKYVELRCDPISGHTALYWYRQSLGQGPEFLIYFQGTGAADDSGLPNDRFFAVRPEGSVSTLKIQRTERGDSAVYLCASRATGGVGNGYTFGSGTRLTVV.

The rearrangement joins TRBV5-6 to TRBJ2-7; D is unclear. The V end lost 4 bases, the J end lost 2 bases, and 16 bases lay between the germline ends. Germline V gene data show CDR1 as SGHDT and CDR2 as YYEEEE. CDR3 length: 15 amino acids. The CDR3 bases are TGTGCCAGCAGCGCCGGGCCTGGGGTCCCCTACGAGCAGTACTTC. It specifies CASSAGPGVPYEQYF.

Notes on this clone: The junction shows a germline mismatch at one end, possibly a read error. The chain couples TRBV29-1 to TRBJ1-1; weak D call: TRBD1 (5 bases). This CDR3 has 13 amino acids. Looked up from germline, CDR1 is SQVTM and CDR2 is ANQGSEA. This chain's CDR3 is CSGEGVLIGEAFF. CDR3 bases: TGCAGCGGTGAAGGGGTGCTGATTGGTGAAGCTTTCTTT. The variable domain in full, completed from reference TRBV29-1 and TRBJ1-1, reads SAVISQKPSRDICQRGTSLTIQCQVDSQVTMMFWYRQQPGQSLTLIATANQGSEATYESGFVIDKFPISRPNLTFSTLTVSNMSPEDSSIYLCSGEGVLIGEAFFGQGTRLTVV.

This clone was seen just once. The genes are TRBV12-3 or TRBV12-4 and TRBJ1-3; D is possibly TRBD1 (5 bases). V gave up 6 bases and J gave up 4 bases, with 10 bases separating them. CDR3 size: 13 residues. Here the CDR3 DNA reads TGTGCCAGCAGGCAGGGATCAGGAAACACCATATATTTT. Protein sequence: CASRQGSGNTIYF.

The V call is TRBV6-2 or TRBV6-3, the J call TRBJ1-1; D perhaps matches TRBD1 (5 bases). Trimming removed 6 bases at V and 5 bases at J, with 10 bases between. The CDR3 runs to 12 residues. CDR1 is MNHEY and CDR2 is SVGEGT in the germline V gene. In DNA form, the CDR3 reads TGTGCCAGCAGCTCCAGGGTTACTGAAGCTTTCTTT. It yields the protein CASSSRVTEAFF.